Detailed here is one T cell receptor beta chain. The antigen remains unidentified. This sample is drawn from a study of siplizumab effects on memory and regulatory T cells. Germline lookup yields CDR1 DFQATT and CDR2 SNEGSKA (reference sequence). The CDR3 consists of 11 residues. V lost 5 bases, J lost 7 bases, and 9 bases lay in between. General study findings and limits: Phenotypic classification as naive or memory proved unattainable for roughly 75-96% of proliferating CD4+ or CD8+ clones. Proliferating Tregs from siplizumab cultures lacked functional confirmation of suppression. Unstimulated subsets were the mapping target of only a minor fraction of alloreactive clones.

Sequencing used immunoSEQ multiplex PCR; TCRdb keeps in-frame clones, though not all of them. The table records some 73,000 clones, 90% to 95% of them present only once. The genes are TRBV20-1 and TRBJ2-1, with TRBD1 as a possible D gene (5 bases). The sequencing sample was made of CD8+ T cells sorted from blood. This TCR was sampled from a human donor in good health. For the CDR3, the DNA is TGCAGTGCTGATCAGGGAAATGAGCAGTTCTTC. As protein: CSADQGNEQFF.